A single sample is the source of the 15 T cell receptor beta chains below, sequenced in a study of a mutant IDH1 vaccine in newly diagnosed glioma (dated by TCRdb to the early 2020s). Explained via the paper, the time point label denotes: baseline, week 1 (first vaccination visit). The treatment or condition label of this sample denotes: pre-vaccination baseline after standard-of-care therapy. The library was produced with the immunoSEQ multiplex PCR assay. TCRdb retrieved this table from immuneACCESS and kept in-frame rearrangements only. Not all clones are present; in checked studies, unresolved V genes account for under half, and no reason is known for the remainder. The sample yields tens of thousands of clones; around 80% were counted once. The top ten constitute around 18% of the sample. The source was PBMCs, collected from a glioma patient treated with radiotherapy, temozolomide or both. These receptors all come from a man aged 18 to 29 with glioma.

This chain connects TRBV5-4 to TRBJ2-1; D possibly corresponds to TRBD1 (6 bases). CDR3 length: 15 residues. The germline V gene has CDR1 SGHNT and CDR2 YYREEE (reference sequence). Trimming cost V 6 bases and J 4 bases, with 17 bases left between them. CDR3 region: CASTQGTSFYNEQFF. In nucleotides, the CDR3 is TGTGCCAGCACCCAGGGGACAAGTTTTTACAATGAGCAGTTCTTC.

The CDR3 region is CASRAHNSYEQYF. DNA for the CDR3: TGTGCCAGCAGGGCACATAACAGCTACGAGCAGTACTTC. V is TRBV28 and J is TRBJ2-7; D uncertain. The CDR3 sequence is 13 residues long. V was pared by 6 bases and J by 3 bases, with 12 bases between. CDR1 and CDR2 (germline): MDHEN, SYDVKM.

The chain combines TRBV12-5 with TRBJ1-3; D remains unclear. V lost 0 bases and J 9 bases, leaving 15 bases between the germline ends. The CDR3 spans 15 residues. The germline V gene has CDR1 LGHNT and CDR2 FRNRAP. The CDR3 DNA is TGTGCTAGTGGTTTGGTACCTTCAGCAACATTCACCATATATTTT. Its translation is CASGLVPSATFTIYF. Together with reference TRBV12-5 and TRBJ1-3, the CDR3 gives the full variable domain: DARVTQTPRHKVTEMGQEVTMRCQPILGHNTVFWYRQTMMQGLELLAYFRNRAPLDDSGMPKDRFSAEMPDATLATLKIQPSEPRDSAVYFCASGLVPSATFTIYFGEGSWLTVV.

This rearrangement joins TRBV29-1 to TRBJ2-3; D is uncertain. The CDR3 contains 14 residues. CDR1 and CDR2 (germline): SQVTM, ANQGSEA. Trimming removed 2 bases at V and 4 bases at J, with 13 bases between. The DNA of the CDR3 is TGCAGCGTTGAACCCGACCAATGGGCAGATACGCAGTATTTT. Its translation: CSVEPDQWADTQYF.

The chain is built from TRBV19 and TRBJ2-3, with D hard to call. The CDR3 covers 15 residues. V gave up 3 bases and J gave up 4 bases, with 14 bases separating them. Germline loops: CDR1 LNHDA, CDR2 SQIVND (reference sequence). The CDR3 loop is CASSIMGRNADTQYF. The CDR3 nucleotides read TGTGCCAGTAGTATTATGGGCAGGAACGCAGATACGCAGTATTTT.

This clone was found once. The rearrangement links TRBV10-3 to TRBJ1-4; tentatively, D is TRBD1 (5 bases). V lost 0 bases and J lost 11, with 28 bases in between. The germline CDR1 and CDR2 sequences are ENHRY and SYGVKD. The CDR3 totals 19 residues. The CDR3: CAISESTFVLGTRERKLFF. The CDR3 bases are TGTGCCATCAGTGAGTCGACTTTTGTTTTGGGGACTCGTGAAAGGAAACTGTTTTTT.

There are a few counts of this clone. The chain joins TRBV30 to TRBJ1-1; D ambiguous. In germline, CDR1 is GTSNPN, CDR2 SVGIG (reference sequence). The CDR3 is made up of 14 amino acids. Deletions cut 2 bases from V and 5 bases from J, with 15 bases between. The CDR3 nucleotides are TGTGCCTGGAGTTGGACCGGGCGGAGGACTGAAGCTTTCTTT. Its translation is CAWSWTGRRTEAFF.

The chain employs TRBV5-1 and TRBJ1-6; 7 bases match TRBD1. V lost 0 bases, J lost 7 bases, and 4 bases stayed unmatched. The germline V gene has CDR1 SGHRS and CDR2 YFSETQ. The CDR3 spans 15 residues. CDR3 nucleotides: TGCGCCAGCAGCTTGGCGGGACAGAAAAATTCACCCCTCCACTTT. Its protein is CASSLAGQKNSPLHF. Together with reference TRBV5-1 and TRBJ1-6, the CDR3 gives the full variable domain: KAGVTQTPRYLIKTRGQQVTLSCSPISGHRSVSWYQQTPGQGLQFLFEYFSETQRNKGNFPGRFSGRQFSNSRSEMNVSTLELGDSALYLCASSLAGQKNSPLHFGNGTRLTVT.

Written as DNA, the CDR3 is TGTGCCAGCAGTCCCGGGGGGGATGGATCCTACGAGCAGTACTTC. It codes for CASSPGGDGSYEQYF. The chain combines TRBV27 with TRBJ2-7, with 8 bases that match TRBD2. The junction had 7 bases not matched to a gene; V was cut back by 5 bases and J by 1 base. Germline-derived CDR1 and CDR2 are MNHEY and SMNVEV (reference sequence). CDR3 size: 15 residues.

This chain connects TRBV7-9 to TRBJ1-1; 8 nucleotides match TRBD1. CDR1 and CDR2 from the germline V gene are SEHNR and FQNEAQ (reference sequence). This CDR3 has 16 amino acids. V shed 2 bases, J shed 1 base, and the junction held 6 bases outside the gene matches. CDR3 residues: CASSLRGQVRNTEAFF. The CDR3 DNA reads TGTGCCAGCAGCTTAAGGGGACAGGTACGGAACACTGAAGCTTTCTTT.

The rearrangement uses TRBV25-1 and TRBJ1-1, with 7 bases that match TRBD1. The germline V gene encodes CDR1 MGHDK and CDR2 SYGVNS. CDR3 size: 15 residues. The V gene end was trimmed by 3 bases and the J gene end by 3 bases; junction bases not matched to a gene: 7. The CDR3 region has the DNA TGTGCCAGCAGTGAGCGTCAGGGGGGTGACACTGAAGCTTTCTTT. It encodes CASSERQGGDTEAFF.

J is TRBJ2-7 and V is TRBV18; the D gene could be TRBD1 or TRBD2 (5 bases each). The CDR3 sequence is 15 residues long. The germline V gene has CDR1 KGHSH and CDR2 LQKENI. Trimming removed 1 base at V and 7 bases at J, with 17 bases between. The CDR3 DNA follows: TGTGCCAGCTCACCACGGGGACGTGGGTTAGGGGAGCAGTACTTC. Amino acids: CASSPRGRGLGEQYF. Drawing the rest from reference TRBV18 and TRBJ2-7, the complete variable domain is NAGVMQNPRHLVRRRGQEARLRCSPMKGHSHVYWYRQLPEEGLKFMVYLQKENIIDESGMPKERFSAEFPKEGPSILRIQQVVRGDSAAYFCASSPRGRGLGEQYFGPGTRLTVT.

The J gene is TRBJ2-7, the V gene TRBV30, with D possibly being TRBD1 (6 bases). Germline lookup yields CDR1 GTSNPN and CDR2 SVGIG (reference sequence). V lost 4 bases and J lost 12, with 16 bases in between. The CDR3 sequence is 11 residues long. The CDR3 DNA is TGTGCCTGGACCCGAGGACAGTCGACGTACTTC. Translated, it gives CAWTRGQSTYF.

The chain uses TRBV7-9 and TRBJ1-2, with 7 positions matching TRBD1. Germline CDR1 and CDR2: SEHNR and FQNEAQ (reference sequence). V was clipped by 5 bases and J by 7 bases; unmatched bases: 19. The CDR3 totals 17 residues. CDR3 loop: CASSPGTVEGLYPGYTF. The CDR3, as DNA: TGTGCCAGCAGCCCCGGGACAGTGGAGGGGCTATACCCTGGCTACACCTTC.

The chain combines TRBV2 with TRBJ1-5; D unresolved. The CDR3 spans 15 residues. Germline values: CDR1 SNHLY, CDR2 FYNNEI. The V gene lost 4 bases and the J gene lost 2 bases, with 12 bases spanning the gap. The CDR3 sequence: CASSAEGRGNQPQHF. As DNA, the CDR3 is TGTGCCAGCAGTGCGGAGGGTAGGGGCAATCAGCCCCAGCATTTT.